The 14 T cell receptor beta chains below come from one sample, sequenced in a study of T cells in Graves' hyperthyroidism and ophthalmopathy. RNA transcripts served as the template for amplifying TCR beta CDR3 regions. HTBI primers drove first-round RT-PCR of the TCR CDR3. In TCRdb, the multiplex PCR reads were re-called with MiXCR into one record per CDR3 protein. This table has about 520,000 distinct CDR3 sequences, roughly 24% appearing once. Source material: blood. The source is a woman younger than 45 with Graves' ophthalmopathy.

The rearrangement links TRBV10-3 to TRBJ1-1, with 8 nucleotides matching TRBD1. Germline V lookup: CDR1 ENHRY, CDR2 SYGVKD. The CDR3 runs to 15 residues. V lost 10 bases, J lost 0 bases, and 10 bases stayed unmatched. The CDR3 bases are TGTGCCACCAAGGGGACAGGACTTATGAACACTGAAGCTTTCTTT. Translating it yields CATKGTGLMNTEAFF.

The V call is TRBV20-1, the J call TRBJ2-7; 12 nucleotides match TRBD2. The length of the CDR3 is 14 residues. Trimming removed 4 bases from V and 6 bases from J; junction bases left unmatched: 7. CDR1 and CDR2 (germline): DFQATT, SNEGSKA (reference sequence). CDR3 amino acids: CSAIRLAGVGEQYF. The CDR3 DNA follows: TGCAGTGCTATAAGACTAGCGGGAGTTGGCGAGCAGTACTTC.

The chain recombines TRBV11-2 with TRBJ2-5; D perhaps matches TRBD1 (5 bases). The germline CDR1 and CDR2 sequences are SGHAT and FQNNGV. The CDR3 covers 14 residues. V was clipped by 1 base and J by 5 bases, with 11 bases between them. The CDR3 DNA reads as TGTGCCAGCAGCTTAGCAGGGCCAACGGAGACCCAGTACTTC. This sequence encodes CASSLAGPTETQYF. The full variable domain, rest sourced from reference TRBV11-2 and TRBJ2-5, is EAGVAQSPRYKIIEKRQSVAFWCNPISGHATLYWYQQILGQGPKLLIQFQNNGVVDDSQLPKDRFSAERLKGVDSTLKIQPAKLEDSAVYLCASSLAGPTETQYFGPGTRLLVL.

The sample holds a few counts of this clonotype. The gene calls are TRBV6-1 and TRBJ1-5; unclear D gene. The CDR3 covers 14 residues. Trimming cost V 0 bases and J 6 bases, with 9 bases left between them. Germline CDR1 MNHNS, CDR2 SASEGT. The CDR3 coding sequence is TGTGCCAGCAGTGAAGCACCGATAGCTCAGCCCCAGCATTTT. Translated: CASSEAPIAQPQHF.

This clonotype showed up many times. The J gene is TRBJ2-2, the V gene TRBV7-8; D is unclear. Between the trimmed V and J ends, which lost 3 bases and 0 bases, there was a span of 8 bases. Germline CDR1 is SGHVS and CDR2 is FQNEAQ. The length of the CDR3 is 15 residues. The CDR3 is CASSFQLANTGELFF. CDR3 coding DNA: TGTGCCAGCAGCTTCCAACTTGCGAACACCGGGGAGCTGTTTTTT. The variable domain in full, with the rest retrieved from reference TRBV7-8 and TRBJ2-2, is GAGVSQSPRYKVAKRGQDVALRCDPISGHVSLFWYQQALGQGPEFLTYFQNEAQLDKSGLPSDRFFAERPEGSVSTLKIQRTQQEDSAVYLCASSFQLANTGELFFGEGSRLTVL.

The chain employs TRBV6-1 and TRBJ1-1; D ambiguous. The CDR3 extends over 14 amino acids. V lost 6 bases and J 3 bases, leaving 14 bases between the germline ends. The germline CDR1 and CDR2 sequences are MNHNS and SASEGT. CDR3 nucleotides: TGTGCCAGCAGAGTCAGGTTACTCGACACTGAAGCTTTCTTT. Its translation: CASRVRLLDTEAFF.

This clonotype appeared many times. The chain uses TRBV5-1 and TRBJ2-2; maybe TRBD2 (7 bases). V dropped 0 bases and J dropped 3 bases, with 15 bases sitting between them. The CDR3 has 17 residues. Germline V CDR1 and CDR2: SGHRS, YFSETQ. This CDR3 is CASSLAWGGRDTGELFF. The CDR3 DNA follows: TGCGCCAGCAGCTTGGCCTGGGGGGGCCGGGACACCGGGGAGCTGTTTTTT.

This clonotype was observed many times. The J gene is TRBJ1-1, the V gene TRBV2; weak D call: TRBD1 (5 bases). There are 14 residues in the CDR3. CDR1 is SNHLY and CDR2 is FYNNEI in the germline V gene. V lost 6 bases, J lost 1 base, and 12 bases lay in between. The CDR3 region has the DNA TGTGCCAGCAGGGAACAGGTGGGGAACACTGAAGCTTTCTTT. Protein product: CASREQVGNTEAFF.

Only a few counts were recorded for this clonotype. The chain employs TRBV6-5 and TRBJ2-4; D perhaps matches TRBD2 (5 bases). The CDR3 has 17 amino acids. The germline gives CDR1 MNHEY, CDR2 SVGAGI. V dropped 4 bases and J dropped 4 bases, with 20 bases sitting between them. The CDR3 loop is CASSLSAGQRAKNIQYF. CDR3 nucleotides: TGTGCCAGCAGTTTAAGTGCCGGCCAGAGGGCGAAAAACATTCAGTACTTC.

The table lists this clonotype with many counts. The rearrangement links TRBV4-1 to TRBJ2-7, with a tentative D call TRBD2 (6 bases). Germline V gene sequence: CDR1 MGHRA, CDR2 YSYEKL. Trimming removed 0 bases at V and 5 bases at J, with 11 bases between. The CDR3 is made up of 14 amino acids. DNA of the CDR3: TGCGCCAGCAGCCAAGAGTGGGGCGGGGACGAGCAGTACTTC. Translated, it gives CASSQEWGGDEQYF.

Ten or more counts support this clonotype. The chain carries TRBV27 and TRBJ1-2, with D uncertain. V lost 2 bases and J lost 7, with 14 bases in between. Germline CDR1 and CDR2: MNHEY and SMNVEV (reference sequence). The CDR3 runs 14 residues. CDR3: CASSLAGSPLGYTF. CDR3 coding DNA: TGTGCCAGCAGTTTAGCGGGCAGCCCCCTTGGCTACACCTTC.

At least ten counts were recorded for this clonotype. This chain links TRBV6-2 or TRBV6-3 with TRBJ2-7, with 9 nucleotides matching TRBD1. Trimming removed 7 bases from V and 6 bases from J; junction bases left unmatched: 10. The CDR3 is made up of 14 amino acids. Germline CDR1 is MNHEY and CDR2 is SVGEGT. DNA for the CDR3: TGTGCCAGCACGCGAGGGACAGGGACCGGCGAGCAGTACTTC. This codes for CASTRGTGTGEQYF.

This clonotype was counted at least ten times. This rearrangement joins TRBV29-1 to TRBJ1-5; TRBD1 agrees at 8 bases. Germline V gene data show CDR1 as SQVTM and CDR2 as ANQGSEA. This CDR3 has 17 residues. J lost 3 bases, V lost 4 bases, and 14 bases had no gene match. The DNA of the CDR3 is TGCAGCGTTGTAGGACAGGGATACGGAGAGGACAATCAGCCCCAGCATTTT. Its translation: CSVVGQGYGEDNQPQHF.

This clonotype was counted many times. The chain couples TRBV20-1 to TRBJ1-1, with a possible D match to TRBD1 (6 bases). The CDR3 covers 13 residues. V was clipped by 3 bases and J by 7 bases, with 15 bases between them. The germline gives CDR1 DFQATT, CDR2 SNEGSKA (reference sequence). The CDR3 sequence: CSARDTGHHEAFF. The DNA of the CDR3 is TGCAGTGCTAGGGATACAGGGCATCATGAAGCTTTCTTT.